This TCR beta chain was captured by sequencing in a study of T-cell memory formation after mild COVID-19. Study in general: Largely donor-specific sequence clusters came from two donors. Study-wide points: Contracting clones localized mainly to CM and EM when CD4+ and mainly to EMRA when CD8+. Researchers could not confirm that second-wave clones peaking on day 37 targeted SARS-CoV-2.

It was 5'RACE with constant-segment primers that produced the TCR alpha and TCR beta cDNA libraries, which carried sample barcodes and UMIs. From the 5' RACE reads, TCRdb called clonotypes with MiXCR, one entry per CDR3 protein. This sample has about 260,000 distinct CDR3 sequences; 15% to 20% occur once, and the top ten carry 20% to 25%. This clonotype was observed a handful of times. Antigen: not known. Trimming at V came to 1 base and at J to 6 bases, leaving 4 bases not matched to a gene. The CDR3 runs to 14 residues. CDR1 is SGHRS, CDR2 YFSETQ, per germline. The chain combines TRBV5-1 with TRBJ1-2; 9 nucleotides match TRBD1. The sequence was collected from a man younger than 35 who had mild COVID-19 (a few samples of this study predate the infection). Cell type and time point are not known. The sequenced sample consisted of PBMCs or a T cell subset sorted from them (not recorded which). The CDR3 sequence is CASSLSTGGDGYTF. CDR3 DNA sequence: TGCGCCAGCAGCTTGAGTACAGGGGGCGATGGCTACACCTTC.